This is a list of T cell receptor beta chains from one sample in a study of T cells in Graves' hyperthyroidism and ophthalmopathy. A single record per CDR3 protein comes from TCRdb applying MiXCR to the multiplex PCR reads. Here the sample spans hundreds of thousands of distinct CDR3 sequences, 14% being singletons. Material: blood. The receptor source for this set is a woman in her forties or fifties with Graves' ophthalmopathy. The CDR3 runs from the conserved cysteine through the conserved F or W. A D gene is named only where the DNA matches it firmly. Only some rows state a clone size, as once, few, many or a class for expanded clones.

TGTGCCTGGAACGTCGCCGGGATCTACAATGAGCAGTTCTTC CAWNVAGIYNEQFF TRBJ2-1 many TRBV30 -
TGCAGTGCGACTAGCGGGAGTCGCGAGCAGTACTTC CSATSGSREQYF TRBJ2-7 many TRBV20-1 TRBD2
TGTGCCAGCAGCTCCCCTAAGGATCTTTACGAGCAGTACTTC CASSSPKDLYEQYF TRBJ2-7 many TRBV7-2 -
TGTGCCAGCAGTTTGGGTTTCCGGAGGGCCAACTCCTACGAGCAGTACTTC CASSLGFRRANSYEQYF TRBJ2-7 many TRBV28 -
TGTGCCAGCAGCCCACTACTGCACAACTCTGGAAACACCATATATTTT CASSPLLHNSGNTIYF TRBJ1-3 - TRBV9 -
TGCGCCAGCAGCCAAGGGACTAGGGGCTACGAGCAGTACTTC CASSQGTRGYEQYF TRBJ2-7 few TRBV4-3 TRBD2
TGTGCCAGCAGTCCAACAGGTTTGACCGGGGAGCTGTTTTTT CASSPTGLTGELFF TRBJ2-2 many TRBV12-3/TRBV12-4 -
TGTGCCAGTAGTATAGCCGGGACTAGCTACAATGAGCAGTTCTTC CASSIAGTSYNEQFF TRBJ2-1 - TRBV19 TRBD2
TGCGCCAGCAGCCCAGAGAGGGGGTGGGAGAGAACCGGGGAGCTGTTTTTT CASSPERGWERTGELFF TRBJ2-2 - TRBV4-3 -
TGTGCCAGCAGTGAACAGGGCAATCAGCCCCAGCATTTT CASSEQGNQPQHF TRBJ1-5 many TRBV6-1 -
TGTGCCATCAGTGCCCCCAACCGGGAGTTCAACGAGCAGTACTTC CAISAPNREFNEQYF TRBJ2-7 many TRBV10-3 -
TGTGCCAGCAGTAAGACAGGTTACAATCAGCCCCAGCATTTT CASSKTGYNQPQHF TRBJ1-5 many TRBV27 -
TGTGCCAGCAGTTTGATCGGCAGGGGTCCGGCGAATGAGCAGTTCTTC CASSLIGRGPANEQFF TRBJ2-1 many TRBV28 -
TGTGCCAGCCGGTCCGGGACTAGCACAGATACGCAGTATTTT CASRSGTSTDTQYF TRBJ2-3 - TRBV11-2 -
TGTGCCAGCAGCACAAGACTAGCGGGAAGTTACGAGCAGTACTTC CASSTRLAGSYEQYF TRBJ2-7 many TRBV13 TRBD2
TGTGCCAGCAGTTACTCAGGAGGGACTAGCGGGAGTAATGAGCAGTTCTTC CASSYSGGTSGSNEQFF TRBJ2-1 many TRBV6-2/TRBV6-3 TRBD2
TGTGCCAGCAGTGACCAAATGAGGGGGAGGTACGAGCAGTACTTC CASSDQMRGRYEQYF TRBJ2-7 - TRBV25-1 -
TGCAGTGCCCTCGGGAAGGGGCCCAATGAGCAGTTCTTC CSALGKGPNEQFF TRBJ2-1 few TRBV20-1 -
TGTGCCAGCAGCTTAGGTCCGAGAATGAACACTGAAGCTTTCTTT CASSLGPRMNTEAFF TRBJ1-1 many TRBV7-2 -
TGTGCCAGCAGCTTAGCGGCGGCTGCGACCCATGAGCAGTTCTTC CASSLAAAATHEQFF TRBJ2-1 many TRBV27 -
TGTACCAGCAGTGGCAGGTGGGCCGGGGAGCTGTTTTTT CTSSGRWAGELFF TRBJ2-2 - TRBV2 -
TGTGCCTGGAACCCTCTCCTAGCGGGAGGGCTGCAAACCGGGGAGCTGTTTTTT CAWNPLLAGGLQTGELFF TRBJ2-2 many TRBV30 TRBD2
TGCAGTGCTAGATTTACAGTCAGCAATCAGCCCCAGCATTTT CSARFTVSNQPQHF TRBJ1-5 many TRBV20-1 -
TGCAGCGTTGAAAGGACAGGGAACGGCTACACCTTC CSVERTGNGYTF TRBJ1-2 - TRBV29-1 TRBD1
TGCAGCGTTGATCGGGTAGCGGCATCGTACAATGAGCAGTTCTTC CSVDRVAASYNEQFF TRBJ2-1 many TRBV29-1 -
TGTGCCAGCAGCTTTGGCAAGAGCTCCTACGAGCAGTACTTC CASSFGKSSYEQYF TRBJ2-7 many TRBV7-2 -
TGTGCCACCAGTCAAAGGACTAGCAGATACAATGAGCAGTTCTTC CATSQRTSRYNEQFF TRBJ2-1 - TRBV15 TRBD2
TGTGCCAGCAGTGAAGGGACAGCCAGCACAGATACGCAGTATTTT CASSEGTASTDTQYF TRBJ2-3 many TRBV12-3/TRBV12-4 TRBD1
TGTGCCAGTAGTCGGACAGGGACTAGCGGGAGAGGTGAGCAGTTCTTC CASSRTGTSGRGEQFF TRBJ2-1 - TRBV19 TRBD2
TGTGCCAGCTCGCTAAGGGGACAGGGGGTTATCTACAATGAGCAGTTCTTC CASSLRGQGVIYNEQFF TRBJ2-1 many TRBV18 TRBD1
TGTGCCAGCAGTTTGAGTGGGAGCGGGGTTTACAATGAGCAGTTCTTC CASSLSGSGVYNEQFF TRBJ2-1 many TRBV6-1 TRBD2
TGTGCCAGCAGTTTCCAACAAGTTATGGTGAACACCGGGGAGCTGTTTTTT CASSFQQVMVNTGELFF TRBJ2-2 - TRBV6-2/TRBV6-3 -
TGCGCCAGCAGCCAAGCACAGATACAAGAGACCCAGTACTTC CASSQAQIQETQYF TRBJ2-5 few TRBV4-1 -
TGCAGTGCTAGTTTGGTGGCACGAGAGACCCAGTACTTC CSASLVARETQYF TRBJ2-5 - TRBV20-1 -
TGTGCCAGCAGCTCACAGGGGAACATTCAGTACTTC CASSSQGNIQYF TRBJ2-4 - TRBV7-9 TRBD1
TGTGCCAGCAGCTTGCCCCCGGGTCTAGACAACGAGCAGTACTTC CASSLPPGLDNEQYF TRBJ2-7 many TRBV7-9 -
TGTGCCAGCAGCTTAGTGGGGGCAGGGTGGGGGTCAATGAACACTGAAGCTTTCTTT CASSLVGAGWGSMNTEAFF TRBJ1-1 many TRBV7-8 -
TGTGCCAGCAGCCAAGACCGAGCGAGTCGGGAGCAGTACTTC CASSQDRASREQYF TRBJ2-7 - TRBV4-2 -
TGTGCCAGCAGTTTTTGGGTCAACACTGAAGCTTTCTTT CASSFWVNTEAFF TRBJ1-1 many TRBV28 -
TGCGCCAGCAGCAGCAACAGGAATGAGCAGTTCTTC CASSSNRNEQFF TRBJ2-1 - TRBV5-1 -
TGCGCCAGCAGCTTCGACAGATCCTACGAGCAGTACTTC CASSFDRSYEQYF TRBJ2-7 many TRBV5-1 -
TGCGCCAGCAGCCAAGAAGGGCGAACTAACTATGGCTACACCTTC CASSQEGRTNYGYTF TRBJ1-2 many TRBV4-1 -
TGTGCCAGCAGCTTAGGCGGGACAGAGAATCAGCCCCAGCATTTT CASSLGGTENQPQHF TRBJ1-5 - TRBV7-9 TRBD1